The present entry profiles one T cell receptor beta chain with its context. This sample is part of a study of T-cell reconstitution after alpha-beta-depleted transplantation in children. This CDR3 spans 15 amino acids. V gave up 5 bases and J gave up 6 bases, with 17 bases separating them. CDR1 and CDR2 (germline): MDHEN, SYDVKM. Unique molecular identifiers featured in how the TCRbeta library was prepared. TCRdb reanalysed the PCR reads using MiXCR and keeps one entry per CDR3 protein. The sample shows 350,000 to 400,000 distinct CDR3 sequences, roughly 22% of them seen only once. The sequenced sample was PBMCs from the stem cell graft donor, obtained from the stem cell graft. The chain carries TRBV28 and TRBJ2-1; TRBD2 is a possible D gene (6 bases). The sequence was collected from a human donor who donated a stem cell graft to a child with acute myeloid leukemia. The CDR3 DNA reads TGTGCCAGCAGTCCTTCAAGGGCGGGGAGCAATGAGCAGTTCTTC. It codes for CASSPSRAGSNEQFF.